A selection of T cell receptor beta chains follows, all from one sample in a study of blood T cell repertoires in COVID-19. Clones were read by immunoSEQ multiplex PCR, and TCRdb kept only the in-frame ones, dropping some. The table lists around 200,000 clones, approximately 91% of them singletons. The sequencing sample was made of peripheral blood. These receptors were collected from a man aged 25 to 40 with acute or convalescent COVID-19. The CDR3 runs from the conserved cysteine through the conserved F or W. The D gene is left open where the match is weak. Size is stated for part of the rows, as once, few or many counts, or as a class when the clone is expanded.

J | size | V | D | DNA | CDR3
TRBJ1-2 | - | TRBV12-3/TRBV12-4 | TRBD1 | TGTGCCAGCAGTTTGGGACAGGGCTATGGCTACACCTTC | CASSLGQGYGYTF
TRBJ2-7 | - | TRBV19 | TRBD1 | TGTGCCAGTAGTATAAGTGGGACAGCCTCGGGTTTGGAGCAGTACTTC | CASSISGTASGLEQYF
TRBJ2-2 | - | TRBV19 | TRBD2 | TGTGCCACCACAAGGACTAGCGTTCCGCCCAACACCGGGGAGCTGTTTTTT | CATTRTSVPPNTGELFF
TRBJ2-1 | - | TRBV9 | TRBD2 | TGTGCCAGCAGCGTAACTAGCGACCTCTACAATGAGCAGTTCTTC | CASSVTSDLYNEQFF
TRBJ2-7 | - | TRBV4-1 | TRBD2 | TGCGCCAGCAGCCCGACTAGCGGGGGACACTACGAGCAGTACTTC | CASSPTSGGHYEQYF
TRBJ2-1 | - | TRBV5-8 | - | TGTGCCAGCATGCTGTCCCGGGGAAGGTCCAATGAGCAGTTCTTC | CASMLSRGRSNEQFF
TRBJ1-4 | - | TRBV30 | - | TGTGCCTGGAAAGGGGGAAGGACAGACCCTGCAACTAATGAAAAACTGTTTTTT | CAWKGGRTDPATNEKLFF
TRBJ2-4 | - | TRBV15 | - | TGTGCCACCAGCAGAGAATTATTTCTAGCCAAAAACATTCAGTACTTC | CATSRELFLAKNIQYF
TRBJ1-4 | - | TRBV11-2 | TRBD1 | TGTGCCAGCAGCTTTTGGGGCACAGGGGATGAAAAACTGTTTTTT | CASSFWGTGDEKLFF
TRBJ2-7 | - | TRBV5-4 | TRBD1 | TGTGCCAGCAGCTTGGAGACAGGGGGACCCTACGAGCAGTACTTC | CASSLETGGPYEQYF
TRBJ2-7 | few | TRBV28 | - | TGTGCCAGCAAAGGACAGAGCTCCTACGAGCAGTACTTC | CASKGQSSYEQYF
TRBJ1-5 | - | TRBV5-1 | TRBD1 | TGCGCCAGCAGCCCAGGACAGGGAGCCCGGCCCCAGCATTTT | CASSPGQGARPQHF
TRBJ1-6 | - | TRBV7-2 | TRBD1 | TGTGCCAGCAGCTTCGTGAAAATAGGGCAGGGGGGATCCCTCCACTTT | CASSFVKIGQGGSLHF
TRBJ2-7 | - | TRBV5-1 | - | TGCGCCAGCAGCTTTGACGGAGTCGAGCAGTACTTC | CASSFDGVEQYF
TRBJ2-7 | - | TRBV7-8 | TRBD1 | TGTGCCAGCAGCATGGGAGCTCTGGACAGGCGATCCACATTCTACGAGCAGTACTTC | CASSMGALDRRSTFYEQYF
TRBJ1-5 | - | TRBV4-2 | - | TGTGCCAGCAGCCAATTCAGTGATAGCAATCAGCCCCAGCATTTT | CASSQFSDSNQPQHF
TRBJ1-2 | - | TRBV3-1/TRBV3-2 | TRBD1 | TGTGCCAGCAGCCGGACAGGGTTATCTGGCTACACCTTC | CASSRTGLSGYTF
TRBJ2-5 | - | TRBV9 | - | TGTGCCAGTACTAGGGGACACTTGGAAGAGACCCAGTACTTC | CASTRGHLEETQYF
TRBJ2-7 | - | TRBV2 | TRBD2 | TGTGCCAGCAGTGAGAAGATAGCGGGGAACTACGAGCAGTACTTC | CASSEKIAGNYEQYF
TRBJ2-5 | - | TRBV6-5 | - | TGTGCCAGCACCAAAGCGGGCGCGAAAGAGACCCAGTACTTC | CASTKAGAKETQYF
TRBJ1-1 | - | TRBV27 | TRBD1 | TGTGCCAGCAGTCCAAGGACAGGCGGTCGGATCGCTTTCTTT | CASSPRTGGRIAFF
TRBJ1-4 | - | TRBV19 | - | TGTGCCAGTAGTCGAGCTGGTGAAAAACTGTTTTTT | CASSRAGEKLFF
TRBJ2-7 | - | TRBV30 | - | TGTGCCTGGAGGCAGGGGCAGCGGTACGAGCAGTACTTC | CAWRQGQRYEQYF
TRBJ2-7 | once | TRBV6-5 | TRBD2 | TGTGCCAGCGGAGGACCGGGACTAGCCCACGAGCAGTACTTC | CASGGPGLAHEQYF
TRBJ2-1 | - | TRBV28 | TRBD2 | TGTGCCAGCAGCCCCGGGGGGTGGGAGCAGTTCTTC | CASSPGGWEQFF
TRBJ1-1 | - | TRBV18 | TRBD1 | TGTGCCAGCTCACCAACCCAGGGACAGAGCAACACTGAAGCTTTCTTT | CASSPTQGQSNTEAFF
TRBJ2-7 | - | TRBV7-9 | - | TGTGCCAGCAGCTTATCCGGACAGACAACTACGAAGCAGTACTTC | CASSLSGQTTTKQYF
TRBJ1-3 | - | TRBV7-7 | - | TGTGCTAGCAGCTTACGCGGATACTCTGGAAACACCATATATTTT | CASSLRGYSGNTIYF
TRBJ2-1 | - | TRBV3-1/TRBV3-2 | - | TGTGCCAGCAGCCGAGAACCCGGTGCCCGCAATGAGCAGTTCTTC | CASSREPGARNEQFF
TRBJ2-7 | - | TRBV5-1 | TRBD1 | TGCGCCAGCAGCCCGATGGACAGGGGGCCCTACGAGCAGTACTTC | CASSPMDRGPYEQYF
TRBJ2-3 | once | TRBV7-2 | TRBD2 | TGTGCCAGCAGCTTAAGGACTAGCGGGAGTCCCACAGATACGCAGTATTTT | CASSLRTSGSPTDTQYF
TRBJ2-3 | - | TRBV19 | TRBD1 | TGTGCCAGTAGGAGACAGGGGGCAGATACGCAGTATTTT | CASRRQGADTQYF
TRBJ1-2 | - | TRBV28 | TRBD1 | TGTGCCAGCAGTACCACAGGGGAGGCGGATGGCTACACCTTC | CASSTTGEADGYTF
TRBJ2-2 | - | TRBV7-3 | - | TGTGCCAGCCGGAGGGTGGACACCGGGGAGCTGTTTTTT | CASRRVDTGELFF
TRBJ1-2 | - | TRBV12-1 | - | TGTGCCAGCAGCCACCCAGGGGGCTCTAACTATGGCTACACCTTC | CASSHPGGSNYGYTF
TRBJ2-1 | - | TRBV29-1 | TRBD2 | TGCAGCATATGGACTAGCGGGAGGGCAGGTATTAACGAGCAGTTCTTC | CSIWTSGRAGINEQFF
TRBJ1-1 | few | TRBV25-1 | - | TGTGCCAGCAGTGAATCGAGGAACACTGAAGCTTTCTTT | CASSESRNTEAFF
TRBJ2-3 | - | TRBV28 | - | TGTGCCAGCACCCTCAGGCGGGCGTACACAGATACGCAGTATTTT | CASTLRRAYTDTQYF
TRBJ2-3 | - | TRBV6-5 | - | TGTGCCAGCAGTTACTCACTAGATACGCAGTATTTT | CASSYSLDTQYF
TRBJ2-1 | - | TRBV28 | - | TGTGCCAGCAGTGCCCCCCCAGGGTCTGAAGAGCAGTTCTTC | CASSAPPGSEEQFF
TRBJ1-1 | - | TRBV12-5 | TRBD1 | TGTGCTAGTGGTTCGACAGGGAGAGCTGAAGCTTTCTTT | CASGSTGRAEAFF